This T cell receptor beta chain derives from a study of vaccination effects on CD4 cells after COVID-19. TCRdb's copy holds only in-frame clones and misses some; the assay was immunoSEQ multiplex PCR. The sample lists more than 45,000 clones; around three quarters were seen once. Cells that had been cultured for 10 days were the source of isolated CD4+ T cells. CDR1 is LNHDA and CDR2 is SQIVND in the germline V gene (reference sequence). This CDR3 comprises 15 residues. The germline V and J ends were trimmed by 5 bases and 0 bases, with 11 bases remaining between them. As for this clone: Its antigen remains unidentified.

The V gene is TRBV19, the J gene TRBJ1-5, with D unclear. This sequence originates from a human donor who received a COVID-19 vaccine. This sample comprised CD4+ T cells from PBMCs cultured without peptide, obtained before COVID-19 vaccination. CDR3 loop: CASSGQILSNQPQHF. The CDR3 nucleotides read TGTGCCAGTAGTGGGCAGATCCTTAGCAATCAGCCCCAGCATTTT.